A single sample is the source of the 11 T cell receptor beta chains below, sequenced in a study of T cells in Graves' hyperthyroidism and ophthalmopathy. Amplification of TCR beta CDR3 regions was performed using RNA transcripts as template. TCR CDR3 regions were first amplified by RT-PCR with HTBI primers. Each CDR3 protein gets one entry after TCRdb re-called the multiplex PCR reads with MiXCR. The sample shows approximately 320,000 distinct CDR3 sequences, around 16% of them seen only once. The sample consisted of blood. These receptors came from a man aged 30 to 45 with Graves' hyperthyroidism.

This clonotype was detected many times. The chain uses TRBV20-1 and TRBJ2-7; 10 bases are shared with TRBD1. This CDR3 is 15 amino acids long. Germline loops: CDR1 DFQATT, CDR2 SNEGSKA (reference sequence). The V gene end was trimmed by 3 bases and the J gene end by 3 bases; junction bases not matched to a gene: 8. CDR3 in DNA: TGCAGTGCTAGTGCGGACAGGGGGTCCCTCTACGAGCAGTACTTC. Translating it yields CSASADRGSLYEQYF.

This clonotype has just one count. The rearrangement joins TRBV10-2 to TRBJ2-3; TRBD2 agrees at 8 bases. From germline, CDR1 is WSHSY and CDR2 SAAADI. The CDR3 runs 15 residues. Trimming took 8 bases from V and 3 from J; bases not matched to a gene: 10. This CDR3 is CASVGNREGTDTQYF. Here the CDR3 DNA reads TGCGCCAGCGTAGGTAACCGGGAGGGTACAGATACGCAGTATTTT.

Many counts were recorded for this clonotype. The V and J genes are TRBV20-1 and TRBJ1-1; tentative D call: TRBD1 (5 bases). V was cut by 6 bases and J by 4 bases, with 18 bases left in between. This CDR3 spans 14 amino acids. Germline V gene lookup returns CDR1 DFQATT and CDR2 SNEGSKA (reference sequence). CDR3 residues: CSAPKPGTVTEAFF. The CDR3 coding sequence is TGCAGTGCACCAAAGCCAGGGACTGTCACTGAAGCTTTCTTT.

This clonotype appeared a few times. This sequence joins TRBV10-2 and TRBJ2-2; 11 positions match TRBD2. CDR1 WSHSY and CDR2 SAAADI come from the germline V gene. The length of the CDR3 is 17 residues. V lost 7 bases, J lost 8 bases, and 15 bases stayed unmatched. The CDR3 region is CASTILGASGRSGELFF. The CDR3 DNA sequence: TGCGCCAGCACCATACTCGGGGCTAGCGGGAGGTCTGGGGAGCTGTTTTTT.

This clonotype was observed many times. The V call is TRBV7-8, the J call TRBJ1-2; D remains ambiguous. CDR3 length: 14 amino acids. The V and J ends lost 0 bases and 2 bases respectively, with 7 bases between them. Germline V gene data show CDR1 as SGHVS and CDR2 as FQNEAQ. Here the CDR3 DNA reads TGTGCCAGCAGCTTAGCGCGAGGGAACTATGGCTACACCTTC. Protein product: CASSLARGNYGYTF.

Of note for this clonotype: The CDR3 ends on some other residue instead of the conserved phenylalanine or tryptophan, so this is likely a read error. The rearrangement uses TRBV5-1 and TRBJ2-3; tentatively, D is TRBD2 (5 bases). V shed 5 bases and J shed 1 base, with 11 bases lying between them. The length of the CDR3 is 14 residues. CDR1 SGHRS and CDR2 YFSETQ come from the germline V gene. Here the CDR3 DNA reads TGCGCCAGCAGTGTGGGAGCAGGCACAGATACGCAGTATTCT. It encodes CASSVGAGTDTQYS.

At least ten counts were recorded for this clonotype. This chain connects TRBV3-1 to TRBJ2-7; D is uncertain. This CDR3 region has 15 residues. Trimming took 0 bases from V and 2 from J, leaving 11 bases between them. The germline V gene encodes CDR1 LGHDT and CDR2 YNNKEL (reference sequence). The DNA for the CDR3 is TGTGCCAGCAGCCAAGATAAGGGCTTGCCCTACGAGCAGTACTTC. Protein product: CASSQDKGLPYEQYF.

This clonotype was counted only a few times. The chain is built from TRBV20-1 and TRBJ2-7, with D tentatively TRBD1 or TRBD2 (6 bases each). Looked up from germline, CDR1 is DFQATT and CDR2 is SNEGSKA (reference sequence). The CDR3 is 13 amino acids. V was cut by 4 bases and J by 3 bases, with 13 bases left in between. CDR3 region: CSAIRGTCYEQYF. In nucleotides, the CDR3 is TGCAGTGCTATTAGGGGGACTTGCTACGAGCAGTACTTC.

The chain employs TRBV6-1 and TRBJ2-7; D might be TRBD2 (6 bases). This CDR3 comprises 13 residues. CDR1 is MNHNS, CDR2 SASEGT, per germline. The V end was cut by 8 bases, the J end by 5 bases, with 16 bases between. This CDR3 reads CASHRRGSHEQYF. The CDR3 region has the DNA TGTGCCAGCCACCGCCGGGGGAGCCACGAGCAGTACTTC.

This clonotype was counted many times. This chain uses TRBV7-8 with TRBJ1-2, with no clear D. The ends were cut back, 8 bases at V and 0 bases at J, with 10 bases in the middle. From germline, CDR1 is SGHVS and CDR2 FQNEAQ. This CDR3 contains 13 residues. CDR3 DNA sequence: TGTGCCAGCTCCCAGAGAACTAACTATGGCTACACCTTC. Residues: CASSQRTNYGYTF.

This clonotype was counted many times. The chain uses TRBV5-1 and TRBJ2-5; D gene unclear. V dropped 3 bases and J dropped 0 bases, with 3 bases sitting between them. The CDR3 loop spans 12 amino acids. Germline loops: CDR1 SGHRS, CDR2 YFSETQ. The DNA for the CDR3 is TGCGCCAGCAGCTATAACCAAGAGACCCAGTACTTC. The encoded protein is CASSYNQETQYF.